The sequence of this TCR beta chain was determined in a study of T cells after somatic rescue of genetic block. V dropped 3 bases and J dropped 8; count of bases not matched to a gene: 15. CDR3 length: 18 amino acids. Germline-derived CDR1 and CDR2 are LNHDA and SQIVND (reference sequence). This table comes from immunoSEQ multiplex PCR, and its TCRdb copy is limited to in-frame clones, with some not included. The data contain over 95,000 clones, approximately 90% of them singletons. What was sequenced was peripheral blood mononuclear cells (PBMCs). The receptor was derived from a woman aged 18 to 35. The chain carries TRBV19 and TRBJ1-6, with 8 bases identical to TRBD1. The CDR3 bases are TGTGCCAGTAGTATGGGGACAGGATGGGACGGTCGTGATTCACCCCTCCACTTT. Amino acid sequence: CASSMGTGWDGRDSPLHF. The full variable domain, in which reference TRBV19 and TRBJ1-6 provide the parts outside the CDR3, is DGGITQSPKYLFRKEGQNVTLSCEQNLNHDAMYWYRQDPGQGLRLIYYSQIVNDFQKGDIAEGYSVSREKKESFPLTVTSAQKNPTAFYLCASSMGTGWDGRDSPLHFGNGTRLTVT.